The rows below give T cell receptor beta chains drawn from one sample of a study of regulatory T cells in long-lasting Graves disease. MiXCR, run by TCRdb on the multiplex PCR reads, gives a single entry per CDR3 protein. The sample includes 650,000 to 850,000 distinct CDR3 sequences, around 30% of them seen just once. Sequencing used peripheral blood mononuclear cells (PBMCs), obtained when the disease was refractory, from a patient treated with antithyroid drugs. All receptors come from a female donor with Graves disease. Both conserved end residues are part of each CDR3. D genes are given only for firm matches. The size entry is marked missing in some rows and otherwise reads once, few, many or a size class.

j_call d_call clone_size v_call cdr3_aa cdr3_nt
TRBJ1-1 - - TRBV2 CASRYRSVAFF TGTGCCAGCAGATACAGGTCGGTGGCTTTCTTT
TRBJ1-6 - - TRBV19 CASSFYQNSPLHF TGTGCCAGTAGTTTTTACCAGAATTCACCCCTCCACTTT
TRBJ1-6 - - TRBV6-5 CASSYVAGPNSPLHF TGTGCCAGCAGTTATGTCGCAGGGCCTAATTCACCCCTCCACTTT
TRBJ1-5 - - TRBV11-2 CASSIWTDQPQHF TGTGCCAGCAGCATCTGGACAGATCAGCCCCAGCATTTT
TRBJ1-1 TRBD1 - TRBV19 CASSGTGFSEAFF TGTGCCAGTAGTGGGACAGGGTTTTCTGAAGCTTTCTTT
TRBJ2-7 TRBD2 many TRBV7-2 CASSLVTTSVEQYF TGTGCCAGCAGCTTAGTTACTACTAGCGTCGAGCAGTACTTC
TRBJ1-4 - many TRBV5-1 CASSLRRQNNEKLFF TGCGCCAGCAGCTTGCGTCGGCAGAATAATGAAAAACTGTTTTTT
TRBJ2-2 - - TRBV28 CASSQSWDTGELFF TGTGCCAGCAGCCAGTCTTGGGACACCGGGGAGCTGTTTTTT
TRBJ2-5 - - TRBV12-3/TRBV12-4 CASSFGYLRETQYF TGTGCCAGCAGTTTTGGCTATCTGAGAGAGACCCAGTACTTC
TRBJ1-6 TRBD1 - TRBV6-1 CASLGTGGQPLHF TGTGCCAGCCTGGGAACAGGGGGCCAGCCCCTCCACTTT
TRBJ2-2 TRBD1 - TRBV30 CAWRRTGGTGELFF TGTGCCTGGAGAAGGACAGGGGGTACCGGGGAGCTGTTTTTT
TRBJ2-7 TRBD2 - TRBV27 CASRPSGAHEQYF TGTGCCAGCAGGCCTAGCGGGGCCCACGAGCAGTACTTC
TRBJ1-5 TRBD1 - TRBV7-2 CSSAGTGNQPQHF TGTTCCAGCGCCGGGACAGGCAATCAGCCCCAGCATTTT
TRBJ2-2 TRBD2 many TRBV2 CASSERAGAITGELFF TGTGCCAGCAGTGAACGAGCGGGAGCCATCACCGGGGAGCTGTTTTTT
TRBJ1-6 TRBD1 - TRBV2 CASSGGQGSFLHF TGTGCCAGCAGTGGGGGACAGGGGTCCTTCCTCCACTTT
TRBJ2-7 TRBD2 few TRBV20-1 CSAALAGGPNEQYF TGCAGTGCTGCCCTAGCGGGAGGGCCGAACGAGCAGTACTTC
TRBJ2-5 - few TRBV6-1 CASSKLQGGVKTQYF TGTGCCAGCAGTAAACTACAGGGGGGGGTGAAGACCCAGTACTTC
TRBJ1-1 TRBD1 few TRBV2 CASRDRGWEAFF TGTGCCAGCAGGGACAGGGGATGGGAAGCTTTCTTT
TRBJ1-5 - - TRBV3-1 CASSHGVNQPQHF TGTGCCAGCAGCCATGGTGTTAATCAGCCCCAGCATTTT
TRBJ1-4 - few TRBV12-3/TRBV12-4 CASRPGSGNEKLFF TGTGCCAGCAGACCCGGGTCGGGCAATGAAAAACTGTTTTTT
TRBJ1-1 - few TRBV30 CASIRGATEAFF TGTGCCTCAATCCGGGGGGCCACTGAAGCTTTCTTT
TRBJ1-2 TRBD1 few TRBV19 CASSSRDRIIYGYTF TGTGCCAGTAGCAGCCGGGACAGGATAATCTATGGCTACACCTTC
TRBJ1-5 TRBD1 - TRBV20-1 CSAFRWGQDDQPQHF TGCAGTGCTTTCAGATGGGGACAGGACGATCAGCCCCAGCATTTT
TRBJ1-1 TRBD1 few TRBV6-9 CASSYTGTGVIGAEAFF TGTGCCAGCAGTTATACCGGGACAGGGGTAATTGGAGCTGAAGCTTTCTTT
TRBJ1-6 - - TRBV6-2/TRBV6-3 CASSYSQPRSSYNSPLHF TGTGCCAGCAGTTACTCACAGCCGCGGAGCTCCTATAATTCACCCCTCCACTTT
TRBJ2-2 - few TRBV29-1 CSGIVGGLGTGELFF TGCAGCGGAATTGTCGGGGGGCTAGGAACCGGGGAGCTGTTTTTT
TRBJ1-1 - few TRBV20-1 CSAKVSWNTEAFF TGCAGTGCTAAGGTCAGCTGGAACACTGAAGCTTTCTTT
TRBJ2-7 - few TRBV14 CASSQGVGATYEQYF TGTGCCAGCAGCCAAGGAGTAGGGGCAACCTACGAGCAGTACTTC
TRBJ2-2 TRBD2 - TRBV20-1 CSARVAGAPRRTGELFF TGCAGTGCCAGGGTAGCGGGAGCCCCCCGTCGAACCGGGGAGCTGTTTTTT
TRBJ2-5 - - TRBV20-1 CSADSRNGETQYF TGCAGTGCTGACAGCCGCAATGGGGAGACCCAGTACTTC
TRBJ1-2 TRBD1 - TRBV12-5 CASGLAGTGQIYGYTF TGTGCTAGTGGTTTGGCCGGGACAGGTCAAATTTATGGCTACACCTTC
TRBJ2-2 - - TRBV20-1 CSARDHDSPTGELFF TGCAGTGCTAGAGATCACGACTCACCCACCGGGGAGCTGTTTTTT
TRBJ1-5 - many TRBV12-3/TRBV12-4 CASSLEEDQPQHF TGTGCCAGCAGTTTGGAGGAAGATCAGCCCCAGCATTTT
TRBJ1-6 - few TRBV3-1 CASSRTYNSPLHF TGTGCCAGCAGCCGTACATATAATTCACCCCTCCACTTT